The rows below give T cell receptor beta chains drawn from one sample of a study of blood T cell repertoires in COVID-19. Sequencing used immunoSEQ multiplex PCR; TCRdb keeps in-frame clones, though not all of them. Of 300,000 or so clones in the sample, 90% were seen once. Sequenced sample: PBMCs or T cells enriched from blood (not recorded which). These receptors originate from a man aged 55 to 69 who had recovered from COVID-19. CDR3s include the opening cysteine and the closing phenylalanine or tryptophan. D genes are given only for firm matches. Clone size is not always given. Where it is, it says once, few, many or a class for expanded clones.

V gene	J gene	clone size	D gene	CDR3 DNA	CDR3 protein
TRBV11-2	TRBJ1-4	-	-	TGTGCCAGCAGCCCCAAAACTTCCTTGAATGAAAAACTGTTTTTT	CASSPKTSLNEKLFF
TRBV28	TRBJ2-7	-	-	TGTGCCAGCAGTTTTAGCATCTACGAGCAGTACTTC	CASSFSIYEQYF
TRBV19	TRBJ1-1	-	TRBD1	TGTGCCAGTAGTATCACAGGGGATTTGTTCTCGGACACTGAAGCTTTCTTT	CASSITGDLFSDTEAFF
TRBV2	TRBJ2-4	-	-	TGTGCCAGCAGTGAACTACAGCTAGCCAAAAACATTCAGTACTTC	CASSELQLAKNIQYF
TRBV2	TRBJ1-2	-	TRBD1	TGTGCCAGCTGGCAGGGGGCGCCCTATGGCTACACCTTC	CASWQGAPYGYTF
TRBV27	TRBJ1-6	-	-	TGTGCCAGCAGTTTCGGGGGGGCCGTTTCACCCCTCCACTTT	CASSFGGAVSPLHF
TRBV11-2	TRBJ2-1	-	TRBD2	TGTGCCAGCAGCCCCAGAAAGGGCGGGGGGCTCTACAATGAGCAGTTCTTC	CASSPRKGGGLYNEQFF
TRBV2	TRBJ2-3	-	-	TGTGCCAGCAGGACCGACGGGAGCACAGATACGCAGTATTTT	CASRTDGSTDTQYF
TRBV5-4	TRBJ2-1	-	-	TGTGCCAGCAGCTTGGAGGGGACTCGGTCCAATGAGCAGTTCTTC	CASSLEGTRSNEQFF
TRBV12-3/TRBV12-4	TRBJ1-2	-	-	TGTGCCAGCAGTTTGGGGACTGACTATGGCTACACCTTC	CASSLGTDYGYTF
TRBV7-2	TRBJ1-6	-	TRBD1	TGTGCCAGCAGCCCAGGGGGCTGGGGTTCACCCCTCCACTTT	CASSPGGWGSPLHF
TRBV5-1	TRBJ1-5	-	-	TGCGCCAGCAGCCAAGAACCTGCAGGGGTTGGTAGTCAGCCCCAGCATTTT	CASSQEPAGVGSQPQHF
TRBV7-8	TRBJ1-4	-	-	TGTGCCAGCAGCTTAAGTTTCTGGTCAGGTGAAAAACTGTTTTTT	CASSLSFWSGEKLFF
TRBV27	TRBJ1-2	-	-	TGTGCCAGCAGTCCCAGGGGAGGGGCGTATGGCTACACCTTC	CASSPRGGAYGYTF
TRBV19	TRBJ2-5	-	-	TGTGCCAGTCCCGCCCAGGTTCAAGAGACCCAGTACTTC	CASPAQVQETQYF
TRBV3-1/TRBV3-2	TRBJ1-2	-	-	TGTGCCAGCAGCCAAGGACAGACGGCCGTGGGGGGCTACACCTTC	CASSQGQTAVGGYTF
TRBV2	TRBJ1-5	few	TRBD1	TGTGCCAGCAGTGATCCGGGACAGGGTGATCATTATAGCAATCAGCCCCAGCATTTT	CASSDPGQGDHYSNQPQHF
TRBV30	TRBJ2-7	-	TRBD2	TGTGCCTGGAGTGAAACCACTAGCGGACAGCAGTACTTC	CAWSETTSGQQYF
TRBV28	TRBJ1-2	-	TRBD1	TGTGTCACCCACGAGGCGGGACAGGGTGGTGGCTACACCTTC	CVTHEAGQGGGYTF
TRBV3-1/TRBV3-2	TRBJ2-3	-	-	TGTGCCAGCAGCCAAGATCTGGCGCGGCCAGATACGCAGTATTTT	CASSQDLARPDTQYF
TRBV9	TRBJ2-7	-	TRBD1	TGTGCCAGCAGCGTAGCACAGGGGGGCTACGAGCAGTACTTC	CASSVAQGGYEQYF
TRBV28	TRBJ1-4	once	-	TGTGCCAGCAGTTTGAGCCCGGGAGAAAATGAAAAACTGTTTTTT	CASSLSPGENEKLFF
TRBV7-3	TRBJ1-2	-	TRBD1	TGTGCCAGCAGCCAGCAGGGGGGCCGCTATGGCTACACCTTC	CASSQQGGRYGYTF
TRBV18	TRBJ2-2	-	TRBD1	TGTGCCAGCTCATGGACAGGGCTAGCCAACACCGGGGAGCTGTTTTTT	CASSWTGLANTGELFF
TRBV6-5	TRBJ2-6	-	-	TGTGCCAGCATGAACATGCACTCTGGGGCCAACGTCCTGACTTTC	CASMNMHSGANVLTF
TRBV7-6	TRBJ2-3	-	TRBD2	TGTGCCAGCAGCTTAGCGCAAGGACTAGCGGGGGGGAGGACGCAGTATTTT	CASSLAQGLAGGRTQYF
TRBV18	TRBJ2-7	-	-	TGTGCCAGCTCAGACGGGACAAATTACGAGCAGTACTTC	CASSDGTNYEQYF
TRBV3-1/TRBV3-2	TRBJ2-7	-	TRBD1	TGTGCCAGCAGCCAAGGGACAGGGGGAAACGAGCAGTACTTC	CASSQGTGGNEQYF
TRBV3-1/TRBV3-2	TRBJ2-5	few	TRBD2	TGTGCCAGCAGCCAAGATATCGGAGCGGGAGGGCAGGAGACCCAGTACTTC	CASSQDIGAGGQETQYF